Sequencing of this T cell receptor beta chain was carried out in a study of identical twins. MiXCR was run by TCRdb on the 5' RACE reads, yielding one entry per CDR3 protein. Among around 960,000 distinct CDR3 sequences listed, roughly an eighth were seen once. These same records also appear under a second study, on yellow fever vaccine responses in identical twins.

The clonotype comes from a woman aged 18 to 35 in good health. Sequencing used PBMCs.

DNA of the CDR3: TGTGCCAGTCAACCGGGACTAGCGGGAACCCATGAGCAGTTCTTC. As protein: CASQPGLAGTHEQFF. V gene TRBV6-1 combines with J gene TRBJ2-1; 13 nucleotides line up with TRBD2. This CDR3 comprises 15 residues. V was pared by 9 bases and J by 8 bases, with 10 bases of the junction left unmatched. CDR1 is MNHNS and CDR2 is SASEGT in the germline V gene.